This T cell receptor beta chain was recorded in a study of human T cells and chemical hapten exposure. Findings and limits, study-wide: Donors in the study had alopecia, meaning their immune response may differ from healthy people's.

Documented time point: pre-sensitization, week 0. Indicated treatment: therapeutic diphenylcyclopropenone sensitization with weekly scalp DPC. In its sample, this clonotype was seen a few times. Antigen: not known. TCRdb called the RACE reads again in MiXCR, with one record for every CDR3 protein. Here the sample spans under 90,000 distinct CDR3 sequences, around 9.5% being singletons. The length of the CDR3 is 15 residues. The germline V and J ends were trimmed by 1 base and 3 bases, with 11 bases remaining between them. Germline assignment: CDR1 SEHNR and CDR2 FQNEAQ (reference sequence). V gene TRBV7-9 combines with J gene TRBJ2-3; D gene uncertain. This clonotype was obtained from a woman aged 40 to 55 with alopecia areata. Some clones in this sample may be carry-over from other donors' samples. Sequenced here: whole blood, sampled in connection with sensitization to the hapten diphenylcyclopropenone (DPC). This chain's CDR3 is CASSLGARSTDTQYF. CDR3 nucleotide sequence: TGTGCCAGCAGCTTAGGCGCCAGATCTACAGATACGCAGTATTTT.